A single sample is the source of the 13 T cell receptor beta chains below, sequenced in a study of blood T cell repertoires in COVID-19. Only in-frame clones appear in the TCRdb table, and some are missing; sequencing was by immunoSEQ multiplex PCR. The repertoire holds about 76,000 clones, roughly 84% seen once, with 25% to 35% in the top ten. Sequencing was done on a sample of peripheral blood. The source is a woman older than 75 with active or convalescent COVID-19.

The chain uses TRBV5-1 and TRBJ1-2, with D possibly matching TRBD1 (6 bases). V was shortened by 4 bases and J by 8 bases, with 21 bases between the two germline ends. Looked up from germline, CDR1 is SGHRS and CDR2 is YFSETQ. The CDR3 covers 15 residues. CDR3 nucleotides: TGCGCCAGCAGCGGGCACACCCAGGGGCAAGGCGGCTACACCTTC. This sequence encodes CASSGHTQGQGGYTF.

The chain is built from TRBV3-1 (or the pseudogene TRBV3-2) and TRBJ2-5, with TRBD2 as a possible D gene (5 bases). V lost 2 bases and J lost 2, with 12 bases in between. CDR3 length equals 15 residues. Germline values: CDR1 LGHDT, CDR2 YNNKEL (reference sequence). CDR3 DNA sequence: TGTGCCAGCAGCCAAACCTCCGGGGTGCAAGAGACCCAGTACTTC. It encodes CASSQTSGVQETQYF.

A single count supports this clone. The chain combines TRBV18 with TRBJ2-3; 12 nucleotides align to TRBD2. There are 17 residues in the CDR3. V lost 6 bases and J lost 6; bases outside the gene matches: 13. CDR1 is KGHSH and CDR2 is LQKENI in the germline V gene. CDR3 loop: CASSQTSLAGGADTQYF. DNA of the CDR3: TGTGCCAGCTCGCAAACTTCTCTAGCGGGGGGGGCCGATACGCAGTATTTT.

The rearrangement links TRBV18 to TRBJ2-2; TRBD1 matches 7 bases. In germline, CDR1 is KGHSH, CDR2 LQKENI. Trimming at V came to 3 bases and at J to 4 bases, leaving 8 bases not matched to a gene. The CDR3 length is 16 residues. The CDR3 coding sequence is TGTGCCAGCTCACCTATAACAGGGGTAGTCACCGGGGAGCTGTTTTTT. Amino acids: CASSPITGVVTGELFF.

The V gene is TRBV2, the J gene TRBJ1-1; D might be TRBD1 (5 bases). The CDR3 loop spans 13 amino acids. V was cut by 7 bases and J by 5 bases, with 14 bases left in between. CDR1 is SNHLY, CDR2 FYNNEI, per germline. The CDR3 region has the DNA TGTGCCAGCAAACGGGACGGAGGGACTGAAGCTTTCTTT. Its translation: CASKRDGGTEAFF.

This chain uses TRBV19 with TRBJ2-3, with 11 bases lining up with TRBD2. CDR3 length: 16 residues. Losses at the gene ends were 5 bases for V and 2 bases for J; bases not matched to a gene: 6. Germline V gene data show CDR1 as LNHDA and CDR2 as SQIVND (reference sequence). The CDR3 is CASSSRLAGNTDTQYF. The CDR3, as DNA: TGTGCCAGTAGTTCTAGACTAGCGGGGAACACAGATACGCAGTATTTT. Complete variable domain (other parts from reference TRBV19 and TRBJ2-3): DGGITQSPKYLFRKEGQNVTLSCEQNLNHDAMYWYRQDPGQGLRLIYYSQIVNDFQKGDIAEGYSVSREKKESFPLTVTSAQKNPTAFYLCASSSRLAGNTDTQYFGPGTRLTVL.

The chain recombines TRBV28 with TRBJ1-2; TRBD1 matches 9 bases. The junction had 11 bases not matched to a gene; V was cut back by 7 bases and J by 5 bases. Per the germline V gene, CDR1 is MDHEN and CDR2 is SYDVKM. The CDR3 totals 15 residues. This CDR3 reads CASNTGGQGKYGYTF. Here the CDR3 DNA reads TGTGCCAGCAATACGGGGGGACAGGGAAAATATGGCTACACCTTC.

The chain is built from TRBV5-1 and TRBJ1-6; D ambiguous. This CDR3 has 13 residues. The germline CDR1 and CDR2 sequences are SGHRS and YFSETQ. Trimming stripped 7 bases from V and 10 bases from J, with 15 bases between. This CDR3 is CASQTSGGSPLHF. As DNA, the CDR3 is TGCGCCAGCCAAACTTCGGGTGGCTCACCCCTCCACTTT.

The chain is built from TRBV19 and TRBJ2-7; D might be TRBD2 (6 bases). Per the germline V gene, CDR1 is LNHDA and CDR2 is SQIVND (reference sequence). There are 15 residues in the CDR3. Trimming cost V 4 bases and J 6 bases, with 19 bases left between them. CDR3 sequence (DNA): TGTGCCAGTAGTACTTCGGGGGTAAGCCCGGGCGAGCAGTACTTC. It encodes CASSTSGVSPGEQYF.

The chain is built from TRBV27 and TRBJ1-1, with 10 bases lining up with TRBD1. This CDR3 has 15 amino acids. Germline assignment: CDR1 MNHEY and CDR2 SMNVEV (reference sequence). V shed 6 bases and J 0 bases; nucleotides not matched to a gene: 4. CDR3 in DNA: TGTGCCAGCAGCAGACAGGGGGCGATGAACACTGAAGCTTTCTTT. Translation gives CASSRQGAMNTEAFF.

The chain recombines TRBV10-3 with TRBJ2-2; 12 bases are a match to TRBD1. V lost 4 bases and J lost 4; bases outside the gene matches: 10. CDR1 and CDR2 from the germline V gene are ENHRY and SYGVKD. This CDR3 comprises 18 residues. In nucleotides, the CDR3 is TGTGCCATCAGTGTTGGGACAGGGGGCGCAATCGGCACCGGGGAGCTGTTTTTT. This encodes CAISVGTGGAIGTGELFF.

This chain uses TRBV5-4 with TRBJ1-2; the D is unclear. This CDR3 contains 14 residues. Germline-derived CDR1 and CDR2 are SGHNT and YYREEE (reference sequence). Trimming left V 0 bases short and J 8 bases short, with 14 bases between. CDR3 residues: CASSLVGGVDGYTF. CDR3 nucleotides: TGTGCCAGCAGCTTGGTGGGCGGGGTTGACGGCTACACCTTC.

This chain joins TRBV19 and TRBJ2-6, with 11 bases matching TRBD2. Germline CDR1 LNHDA, CDR2 SQIVND (reference sequence). J lost 4 bases, V lost 9 bases, and 11 bases had no gene match. This CDR3 spans 17 amino acids. The DNA for the CDR3 is TGTGCCAGCAGTTTTAGCGGGGGGGCCGGAGGGGCCAACGTCCTGACTTTC. This gives the protein CASSFSGGAGGANVLTF.